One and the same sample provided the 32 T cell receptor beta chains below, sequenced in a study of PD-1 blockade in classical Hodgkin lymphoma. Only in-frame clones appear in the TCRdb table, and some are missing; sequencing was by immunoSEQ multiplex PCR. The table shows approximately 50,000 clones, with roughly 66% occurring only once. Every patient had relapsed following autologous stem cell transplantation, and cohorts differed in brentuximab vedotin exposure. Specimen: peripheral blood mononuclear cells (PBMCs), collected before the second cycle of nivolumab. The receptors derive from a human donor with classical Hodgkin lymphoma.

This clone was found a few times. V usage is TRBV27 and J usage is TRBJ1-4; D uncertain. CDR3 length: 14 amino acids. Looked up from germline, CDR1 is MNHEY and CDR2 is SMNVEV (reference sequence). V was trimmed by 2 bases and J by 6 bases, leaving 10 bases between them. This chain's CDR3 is CASSLGRNDEKLFF. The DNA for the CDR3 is TGTGCCAGCAGTTTAGGGCGGAATGATGAAAAACTGTTTTTT.

In DNA, the CDR3 is TGTGCCAGCAGCACACGGACAGGGTACAATCAGCCCCAGCATTTT. Translation gives CASSTRTGYNQPQHF. The genes are TRBV9 and TRBJ1-5; 8 bases map to TRBD1. Trimming removed 4 bases from V and 3 bases from J; junction bases left unmatched: 6. This CDR3 has 15 amino acids. Germline CDR1 reads SGDLS; CDR2 reads YYNGEE.

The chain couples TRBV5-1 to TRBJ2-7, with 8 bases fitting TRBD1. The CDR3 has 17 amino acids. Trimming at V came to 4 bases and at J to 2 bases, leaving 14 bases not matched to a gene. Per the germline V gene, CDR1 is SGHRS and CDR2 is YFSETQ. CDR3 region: CASSLRGVSDRAYEQYF. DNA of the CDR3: TGCGCCAGCAGCCTGCGTGGCGTATCGGACAGGGCCTACGAGCAGTACTTC.

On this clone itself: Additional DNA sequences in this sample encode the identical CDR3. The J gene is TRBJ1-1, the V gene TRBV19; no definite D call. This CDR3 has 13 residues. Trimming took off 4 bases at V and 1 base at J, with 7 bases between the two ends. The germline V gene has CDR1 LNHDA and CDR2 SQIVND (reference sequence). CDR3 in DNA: TGTGCCAGTAGTAATAGAGGGAACACTGAAGCTTTCTTT. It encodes CASSNRGNTEAFF.

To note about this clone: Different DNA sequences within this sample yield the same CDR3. The CDR3 is CASGRGQETQYF. The CDR3 nucleotides read TGTGCCAGCGGGAGGGGGCAAGAGACCCAGTACTTC. The rearrangement links TRBV6-5 to TRBJ2-5, with D tentatively TRBD2 (7 bases). The CDR3 length is 12 residues. Trimming shortened V by 8 bases and J by 2 bases, and 9 bases separated the two germline ends. Germline V CDR1 and CDR2: MNHEY, SVGAGI.

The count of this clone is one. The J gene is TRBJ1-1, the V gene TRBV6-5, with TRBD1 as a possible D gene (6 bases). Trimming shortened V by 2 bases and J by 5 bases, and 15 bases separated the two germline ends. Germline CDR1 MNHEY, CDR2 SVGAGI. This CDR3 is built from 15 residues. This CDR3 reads CASSYDTGHTTEAFF. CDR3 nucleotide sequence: TGTGCCAGCAGTTACGATACAGGGCATACGACTGAAGCTTTCTTT.

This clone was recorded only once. The CDR3 here is CAWSANFNEQFF. CDR3 DNA: TGTGCCTGGAGTGCCAATTTCAATGAGCAGTTCTTC. The chain uses TRBV30 and TRBJ2-1; D remains unclear. The germline gives CDR1 GTSNPN, CDR2 SVGIG (reference sequence). CDR3 length: 12 amino acids. The V end lost 1 base, the J end lost 6 bases, and 7 bases lay between the germline ends.

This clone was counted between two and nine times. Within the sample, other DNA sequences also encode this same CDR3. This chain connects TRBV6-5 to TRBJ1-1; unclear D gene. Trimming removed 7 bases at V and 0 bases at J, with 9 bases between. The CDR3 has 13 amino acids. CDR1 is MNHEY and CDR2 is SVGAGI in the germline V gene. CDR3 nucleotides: TGTGCCAGCAATACAGCCCTGAACACTGAAGCTTTCTTT. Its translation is CASNTALNTEAFF.

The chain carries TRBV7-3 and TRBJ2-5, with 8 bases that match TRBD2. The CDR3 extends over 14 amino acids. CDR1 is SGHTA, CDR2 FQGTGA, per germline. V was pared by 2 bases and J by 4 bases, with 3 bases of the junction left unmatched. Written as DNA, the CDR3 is TGTGCCAGCAGCTTAGCGGGAGGAGGAGAGACCCAGTACTTC. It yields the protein CASSLAGGGETQYF.

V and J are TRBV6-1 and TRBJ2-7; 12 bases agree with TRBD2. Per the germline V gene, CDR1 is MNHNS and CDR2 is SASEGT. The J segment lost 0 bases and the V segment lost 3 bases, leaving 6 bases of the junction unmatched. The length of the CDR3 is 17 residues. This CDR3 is CASSDRLAGVPSYEQYF. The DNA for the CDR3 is TGTGCCAGCAGTGACCGACTAGCGGGAGTACCCTCCTACGAGCAGTACTTC.

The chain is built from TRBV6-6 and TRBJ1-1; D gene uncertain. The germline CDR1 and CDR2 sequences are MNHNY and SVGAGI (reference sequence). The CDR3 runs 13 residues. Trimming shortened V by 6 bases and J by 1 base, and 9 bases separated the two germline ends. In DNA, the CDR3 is TGTGCCAGCAGCCCAGTACCGAACACTGAAGCTTTCTTT. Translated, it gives CASSPVPNTEAFF.

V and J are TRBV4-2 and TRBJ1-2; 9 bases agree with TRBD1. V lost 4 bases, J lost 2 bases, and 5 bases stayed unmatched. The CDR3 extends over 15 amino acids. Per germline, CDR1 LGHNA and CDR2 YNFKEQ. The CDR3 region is CASSLRGQGNYGYTF. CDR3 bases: TGTGCCAGCAGCCTCCGAGGACAGGGGAACTATGGCTACACCTTC.

The CDR3 DNA reads TGTGCCAGCAGCTCCCCCCCAGTCAGCGCTAAGCAGTTCTTC. Its protein product is CASSSPPVSAKQFF. The chain couples TRBV7-8 to TRBJ2-1; no clear D gene. Germline CDR1 reads SGHVS; CDR2 reads FQNEAQ. CDR3 length equals 14 residues. The V gene lost 4 bases and the J gene lost 11 bases, with 18 bases spanning the gap.

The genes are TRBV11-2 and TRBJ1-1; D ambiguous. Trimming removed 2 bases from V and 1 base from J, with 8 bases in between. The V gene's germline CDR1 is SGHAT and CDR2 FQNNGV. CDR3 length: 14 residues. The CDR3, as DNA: TGTGCCAGCAGCTTAAAGATTTGGAACACTGAAGCTTTCTTT. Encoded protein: CASSLKIWNTEAFF.

The CDR3 DNA reads TGTGCCAGCAGCTTAGCTAGCGGATCCTACGAGCAGTACTTC. Translation gives CASSLASGSYEQYF. V is TRBV7-9 and J is TRBJ2-7; possible D gene TRBD2, 6 bases. The CDR3 is made up of 14 amino acids. Germline V lookup: CDR1 SEHNR, CDR2 FQNEAQ (reference sequence). Trimming removed 0 bases from V and 1 base from J, with 7 bases in between. Using reference TRBV7-9 and TRBJ2-7 for the parts outside the CDR3, the full variable domain is DTGVSQNPRHKITKRGQNVTFRCDPISEHNRLYWYRQTLGQGPEFLTYFQNEAQLEKSRLLSDRFSAERPKGSFSTLEIQRTEQGDSAMYLCASSLASGSYEQYFGPGTRLTVT.

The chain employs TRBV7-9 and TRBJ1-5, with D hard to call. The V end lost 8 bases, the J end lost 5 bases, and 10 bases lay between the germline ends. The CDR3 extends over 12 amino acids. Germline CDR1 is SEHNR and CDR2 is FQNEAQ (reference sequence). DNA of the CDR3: TGTGCCAGCGCCCATGGAGATCAGCCCCAGCATTTT. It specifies CASAHGDQPQHF.

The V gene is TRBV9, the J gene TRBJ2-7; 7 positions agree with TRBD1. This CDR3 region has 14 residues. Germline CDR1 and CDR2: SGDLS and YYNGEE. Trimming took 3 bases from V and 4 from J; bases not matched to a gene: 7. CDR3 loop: CASSAQTGPYEQYF. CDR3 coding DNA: TGTGCCAGCAGCGCCCAGACAGGGCCGTACGAGCAGTACTTC.

CDR3 in DNA: TGTGCCAGCAGCACCAAAACCGGGACTAGAAACGGCAATGAGCAGTTCTTC. It specifies CASSTKTGTRNGNEQFF. J is TRBJ2-1 and V is TRBV11-2; 8 bases map to TRBD2. Germline lookup yields CDR1 SGHAT and CDR2 FQNNGV. Losses at the gene ends were 5 bases for V and 6 bases for J; bases not matched to a gene: 15. This CDR3 region has 17 residues. The complete variable domain, with remaining parts taken from reference TRBV11-2 and TRBJ2-1, reads EAGVAQSPRYKIIEKRQSVAFWCNPISGHATLYWYQQILGQGPKLLIQFQNNGVVDDSQLPKDRFSAERLKGVDSTLKIQPAKLEDSAVYLCASSTKTGTRNGNEQFFGPGTRLTVL.

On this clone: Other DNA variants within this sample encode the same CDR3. For the CDR3, the DNA is TGTGCCAGCTCACCACCGATGGGACAGAACACTGAAGCTTTCTTT. Translated: CASSPPMGQNTEAFF. The gene calls are TRBV18 and TRBJ1-1; D perhaps matches TRBD1 (6 bases). CDR1 is KGHSH and CDR2 is LQKENI in the germline V gene. The germline V and J ends were trimmed by 0 bases and 1 base, with 9 bases remaining between them. The CDR3 is made up of 15 amino acids.

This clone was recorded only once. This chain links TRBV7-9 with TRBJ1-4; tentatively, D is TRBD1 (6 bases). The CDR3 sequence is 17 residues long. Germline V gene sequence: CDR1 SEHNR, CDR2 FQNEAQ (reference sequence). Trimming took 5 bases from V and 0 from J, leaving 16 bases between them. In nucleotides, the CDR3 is TGTGCCAGCAGCCGCAAGACAGGAGGCGCAACTAATGAAAAACTGTTTTTT. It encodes CASSRKTGGATNEKLFF. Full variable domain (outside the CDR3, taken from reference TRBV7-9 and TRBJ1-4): DTGVSQNPRHKITKRGQNVTFRCDPISEHNRLYWYRQTLGQGPEFLTYFQNEAQLEKSRLLSDRFSAERPKGSFSTLEIQRTEQGDSAMYLCASSRKTGGATNEKLFFGSGTQLSVL.

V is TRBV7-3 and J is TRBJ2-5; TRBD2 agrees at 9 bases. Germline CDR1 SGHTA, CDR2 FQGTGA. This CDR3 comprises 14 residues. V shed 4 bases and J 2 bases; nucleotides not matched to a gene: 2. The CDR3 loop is CASSSSGKQETQYF. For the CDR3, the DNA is TGTGCCAGCAGCTCTAGCGGGAAACAAGAGACCCAGTACTTC.

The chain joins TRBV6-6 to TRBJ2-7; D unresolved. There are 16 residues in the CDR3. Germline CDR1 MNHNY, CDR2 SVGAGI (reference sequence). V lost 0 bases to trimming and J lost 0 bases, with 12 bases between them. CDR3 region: CASSYSSRATSYEQYF. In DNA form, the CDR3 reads TGTGCCAGCAGTTACTCGAGTAGAGCGACCTCCTACGAGCAGTACTTC.

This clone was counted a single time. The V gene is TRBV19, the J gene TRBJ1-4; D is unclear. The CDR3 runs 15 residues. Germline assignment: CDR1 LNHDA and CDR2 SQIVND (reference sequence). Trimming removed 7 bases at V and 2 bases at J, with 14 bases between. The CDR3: CASNKTPGTNEKLFF. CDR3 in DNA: TGTGCCAGTAACAAGACCCCGGGGACTAATGAAAAACTGTTTTTT.

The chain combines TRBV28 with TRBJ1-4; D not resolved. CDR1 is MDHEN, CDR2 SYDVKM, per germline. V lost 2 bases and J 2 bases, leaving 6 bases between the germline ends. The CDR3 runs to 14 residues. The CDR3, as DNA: TGTGCCAGCAGTTTAGGCTCGACTAATGAAAAACTGTTTTTT. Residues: CASSLGSTNEKLFF.

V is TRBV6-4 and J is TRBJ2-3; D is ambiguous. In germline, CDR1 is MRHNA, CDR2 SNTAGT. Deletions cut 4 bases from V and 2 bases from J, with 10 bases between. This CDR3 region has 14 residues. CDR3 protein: CASSAGSFTDTQYF. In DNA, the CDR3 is TGTGCCAGCAGTGCGGGCTCGTTCACAGATACGCAGTATTTT.

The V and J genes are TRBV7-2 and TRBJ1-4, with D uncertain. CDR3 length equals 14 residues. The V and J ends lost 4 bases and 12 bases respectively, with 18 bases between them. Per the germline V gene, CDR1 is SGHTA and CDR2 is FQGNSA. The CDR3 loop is CASSSSPGPWELFF. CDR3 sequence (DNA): TGTGCCAGCAGCTCCAGCCCCGGGCCTTGGGAACTGTTTTTT.

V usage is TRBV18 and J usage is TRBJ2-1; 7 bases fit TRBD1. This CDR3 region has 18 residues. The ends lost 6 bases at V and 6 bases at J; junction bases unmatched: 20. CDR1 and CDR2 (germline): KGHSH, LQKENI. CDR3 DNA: TGTGCCAGCTCCCCAGCCAGGGGGTCTAGGGCTCCCTCCAATGAGCAGTTCTTC. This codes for CASSPARGSRAPSNEQFF.

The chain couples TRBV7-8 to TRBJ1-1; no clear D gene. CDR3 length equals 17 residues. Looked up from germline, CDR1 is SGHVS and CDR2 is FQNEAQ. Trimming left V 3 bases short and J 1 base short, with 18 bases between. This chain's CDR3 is CASSFGGVGWRNTEAFF. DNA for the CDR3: TGTGCCAGCAGCTTTGGAGGCGTGGGCTGGAGGAACACTGAAGCTTTCTTT. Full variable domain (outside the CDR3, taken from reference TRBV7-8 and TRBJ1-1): GAGVSQSPRYKVAKRGQDVALRCDPISGHVSLFWYQQALGQGPEFLTYFQNEAQLDKSGLPSDRFFAERPEGSVSTLKIQRTQQEDSAVYLCASSFGGVGWRNTEAFFGQGTRLTVV.

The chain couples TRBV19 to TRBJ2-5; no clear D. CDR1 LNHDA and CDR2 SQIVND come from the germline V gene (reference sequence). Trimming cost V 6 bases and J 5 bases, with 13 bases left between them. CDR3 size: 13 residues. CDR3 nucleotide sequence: TGTGCCAGTAGCCCCTACACGGCGGAGACCCAGTACTTC. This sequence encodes CASSPYTAETQYF.

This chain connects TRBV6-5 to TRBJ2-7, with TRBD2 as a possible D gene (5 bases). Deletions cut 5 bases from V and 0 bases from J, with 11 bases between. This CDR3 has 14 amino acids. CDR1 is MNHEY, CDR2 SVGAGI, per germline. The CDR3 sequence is CASSRTGSSYEQYF. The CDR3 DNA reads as TGTGCCAGCAGTCGGACGGGGAGCTCCTACGAGCAGTACTTC.

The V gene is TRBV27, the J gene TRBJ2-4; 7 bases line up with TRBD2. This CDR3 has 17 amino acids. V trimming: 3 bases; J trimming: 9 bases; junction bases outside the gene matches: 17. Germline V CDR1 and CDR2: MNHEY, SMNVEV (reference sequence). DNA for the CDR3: TGTGCCAGCAGTTTTATCAGCGGTGTTGTGGGAGGGAGCATTCAGTACTTC. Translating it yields CASSFISGVVGGSIQYF.

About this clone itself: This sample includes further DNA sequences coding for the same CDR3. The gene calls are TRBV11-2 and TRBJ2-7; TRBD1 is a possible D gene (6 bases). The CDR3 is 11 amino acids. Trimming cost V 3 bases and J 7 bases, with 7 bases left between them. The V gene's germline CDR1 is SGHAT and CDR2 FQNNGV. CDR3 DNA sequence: TGTGCCAGCAGCTTGAGGGGGGAGCAGTACTTC. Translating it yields CASSLRGEQYF.